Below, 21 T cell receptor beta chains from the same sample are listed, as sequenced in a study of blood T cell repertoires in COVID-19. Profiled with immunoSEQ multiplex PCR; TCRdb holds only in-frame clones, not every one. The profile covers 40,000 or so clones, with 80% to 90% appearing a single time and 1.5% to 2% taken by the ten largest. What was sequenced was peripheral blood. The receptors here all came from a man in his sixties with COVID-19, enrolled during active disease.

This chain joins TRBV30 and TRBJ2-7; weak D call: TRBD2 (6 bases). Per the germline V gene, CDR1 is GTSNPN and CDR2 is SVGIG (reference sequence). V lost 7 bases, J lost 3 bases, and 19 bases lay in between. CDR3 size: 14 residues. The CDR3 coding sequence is TGTGCCTCCCGGCGGAGGGATAGGGGCTACGAGCAGTACTTC. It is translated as CASRRRDRGYEQYF.

The CDR3 protein is CASSQDAGAGGYTF. In DNA, the CDR3 is TGTGCCAGCAGCCAAGACGCGGGCGCGGGGGGCTACACCTTC. This sequence joins TRBV4-2 and TRBJ1-2; D not resolved. The CDR3 spans 14 residues. Germline CDR1 and CDR2: LGHNA and YNFKEQ. The V and J ends lost 0 bases and 8 bases respectively, with 13 bases between them.

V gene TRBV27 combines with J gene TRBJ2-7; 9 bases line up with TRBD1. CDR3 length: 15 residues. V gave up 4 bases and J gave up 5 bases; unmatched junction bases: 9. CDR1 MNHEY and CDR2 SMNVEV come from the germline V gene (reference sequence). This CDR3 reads CASSSNRGQRNEQYF. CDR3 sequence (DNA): TGTGCCAGCAGTTCCAACAGGGGGCAACGGAACGAGCAGTACTTC.

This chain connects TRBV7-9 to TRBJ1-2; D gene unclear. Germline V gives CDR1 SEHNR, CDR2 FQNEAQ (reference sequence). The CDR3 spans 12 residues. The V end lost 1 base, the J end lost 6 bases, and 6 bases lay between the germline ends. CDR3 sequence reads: CASSLGRDGYTF. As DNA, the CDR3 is TGTGCCAGCAGCTTAGGAAGAGATGGCTACACCTTC.

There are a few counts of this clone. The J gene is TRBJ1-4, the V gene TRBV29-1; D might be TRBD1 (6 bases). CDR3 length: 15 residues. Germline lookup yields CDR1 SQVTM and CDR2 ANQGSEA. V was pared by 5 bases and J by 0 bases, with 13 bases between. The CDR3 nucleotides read TGCAGCGTTAGGACAGTACTTGCAACTAATGAAAAACTGTTTTTT. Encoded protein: CSVRTVLATNEKLFF.

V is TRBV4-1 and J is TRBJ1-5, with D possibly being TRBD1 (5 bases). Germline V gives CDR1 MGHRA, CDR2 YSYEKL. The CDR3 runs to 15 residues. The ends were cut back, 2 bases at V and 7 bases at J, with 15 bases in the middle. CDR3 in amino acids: CASSQPDSARQPQHF. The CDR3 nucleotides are TGCGCCAGCAGCCAACCCGACAGTGCGAGGCAGCCCCAGCATTTT.

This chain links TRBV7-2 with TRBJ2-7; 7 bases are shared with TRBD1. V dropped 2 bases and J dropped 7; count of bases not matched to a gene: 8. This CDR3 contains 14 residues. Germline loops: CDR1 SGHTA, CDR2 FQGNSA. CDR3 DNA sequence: TGTGCCAGCAGCTTACTTTCAGGGGGAACTGAGCAGTACTTC. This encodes CASSLLSGGTEQYF.

CDR3 nucleotide sequence: TGTGCCAGCAGTGAATTAAACTACGAGCAGTACTTC. Translated, it gives CASSELNYEQYF. The chain uses TRBV25-1 and TRBJ2-7, with D hard to call. Germline assignment: CDR1 MGHDK and CDR2 SYGVNS. The CDR3 consists of 12 residues. The V gene lost 1 base and the J gene lost 3 bases, with 4 bases spanning the gap.

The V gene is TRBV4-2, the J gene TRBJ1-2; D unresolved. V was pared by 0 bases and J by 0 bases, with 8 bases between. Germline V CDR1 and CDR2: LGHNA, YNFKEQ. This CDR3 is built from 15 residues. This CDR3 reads CASSQDAGANYGYTF. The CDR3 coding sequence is TGTGCCAGCAGCCAAGATGCCGGAGCTAACTATGGCTACACCTTC.

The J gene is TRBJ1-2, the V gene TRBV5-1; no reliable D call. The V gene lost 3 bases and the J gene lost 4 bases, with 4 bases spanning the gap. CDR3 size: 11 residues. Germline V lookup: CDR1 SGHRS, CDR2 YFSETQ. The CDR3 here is CASSSSYGYTF. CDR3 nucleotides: TGCGCCAGCAGCTCTTCCTATGGCTACACCTTC.

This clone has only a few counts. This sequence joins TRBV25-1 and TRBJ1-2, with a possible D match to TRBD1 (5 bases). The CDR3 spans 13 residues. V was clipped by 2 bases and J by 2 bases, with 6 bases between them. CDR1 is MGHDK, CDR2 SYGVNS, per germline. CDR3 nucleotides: TGTGCCAGCAGTGAAGGGGGGAACTATGGCTACACCTTC. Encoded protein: CASSEGGNYGYTF.

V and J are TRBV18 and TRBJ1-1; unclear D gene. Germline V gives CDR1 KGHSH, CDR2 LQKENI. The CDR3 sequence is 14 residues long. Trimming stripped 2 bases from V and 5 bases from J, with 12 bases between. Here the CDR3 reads CASSPNSPGTEAFF. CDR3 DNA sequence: TGTGCCAGCTCACCAAACAGCCCTGGGACTGAAGCTTTCTTT.

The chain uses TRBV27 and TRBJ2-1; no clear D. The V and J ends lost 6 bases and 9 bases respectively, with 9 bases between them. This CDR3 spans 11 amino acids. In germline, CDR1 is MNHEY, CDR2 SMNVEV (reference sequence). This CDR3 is CASSSGREQFF. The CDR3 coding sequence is TGTGCCAGCAGCTCAGGTCGTGAGCAGTTCTTC.

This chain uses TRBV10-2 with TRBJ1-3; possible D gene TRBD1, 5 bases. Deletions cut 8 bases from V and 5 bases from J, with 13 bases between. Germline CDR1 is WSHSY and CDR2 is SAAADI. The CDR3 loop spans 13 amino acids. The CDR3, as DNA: TGCGCCAGCGGGCGGGACCTCAGAAACACCATATATTTT. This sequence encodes CASGRDLRNTIYF.

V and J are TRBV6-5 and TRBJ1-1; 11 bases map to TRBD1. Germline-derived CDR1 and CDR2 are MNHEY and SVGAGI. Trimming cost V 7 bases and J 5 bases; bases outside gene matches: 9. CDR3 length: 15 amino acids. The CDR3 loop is CASTSTWDRGTEAFF. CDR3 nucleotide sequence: TGTGCCAGCACCTCAACGTGGGACAGGGGGACTGAAGCTTTCTTT.

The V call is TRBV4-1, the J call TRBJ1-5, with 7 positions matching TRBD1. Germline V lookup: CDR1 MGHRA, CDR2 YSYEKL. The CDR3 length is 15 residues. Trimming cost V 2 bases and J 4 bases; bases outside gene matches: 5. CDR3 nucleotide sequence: TGCGCCAGCAGCCAACTGGGACAGTCAAATCAGCCCCAGCATTTT. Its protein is CASSQLGQSNQPQHF.

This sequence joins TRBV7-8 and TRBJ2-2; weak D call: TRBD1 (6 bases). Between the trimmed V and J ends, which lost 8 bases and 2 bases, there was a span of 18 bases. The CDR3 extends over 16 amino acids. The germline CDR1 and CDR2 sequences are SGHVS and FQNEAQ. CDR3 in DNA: TGTGCCAGCCCACGCAGCCAGGGGCACAACACCGGGGAGCTGTTTTTT. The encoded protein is CASPRSQGHNTGELFF.

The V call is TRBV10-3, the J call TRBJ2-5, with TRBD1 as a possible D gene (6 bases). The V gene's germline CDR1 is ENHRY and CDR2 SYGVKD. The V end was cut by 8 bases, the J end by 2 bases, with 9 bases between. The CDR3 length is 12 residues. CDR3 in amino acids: CAIGGQQETQYF. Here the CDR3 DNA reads TGTGCCATCGGAGGACAGCAAGAGACCCAGTACTTC.

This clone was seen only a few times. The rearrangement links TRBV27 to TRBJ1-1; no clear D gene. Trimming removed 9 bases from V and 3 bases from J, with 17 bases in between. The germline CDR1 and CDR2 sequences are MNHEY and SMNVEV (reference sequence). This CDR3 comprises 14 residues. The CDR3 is CASHPGFNDTEAFF. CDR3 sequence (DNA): TGTGCCAGTCACCCGGGGTTTAATGACACTGAAGCTTTCTTT.

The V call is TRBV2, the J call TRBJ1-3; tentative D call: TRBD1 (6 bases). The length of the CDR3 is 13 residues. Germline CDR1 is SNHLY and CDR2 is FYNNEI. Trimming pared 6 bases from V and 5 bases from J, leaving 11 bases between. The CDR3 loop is CASRRTERNTIYF. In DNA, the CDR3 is TGTGCCAGCAGGAGGACAGAACGAAACACCATATATTTT.

The CDR3 here is CASSLGGTGSRETQYF. In DNA form, the CDR3 reads TGTGCCAGCAGCTTGGGCGGGACAGGGAGTAGGGAGACCCAGTACTTC. V gene TRBV5-5 combines with J gene TRBJ2-5; TRBD1 matches 9 bases. After removal of 0 bases from V and 5 bases from J, the junction contained 8 bases not matched to a gene. In germline, CDR1 is SGHKS, CDR2 YYEKEE (reference sequence). CDR3 length: 16 amino acids.